One sample yielded the 3 T cell receptor beta chains listed below, sequenced in a study of siplizumab effects on memory and regulatory T cells. Data came from immunoSEQ multiplex PCR; TCRdb stores just in-frame clones and leaves some out. Of around 100,000 clones in the sample, 90% to 95% were seen once. The sample comprised Tregs sorted from blood. These receptors all stem from a human donor in good health.

The V gene is TRBV5-1, the J gene TRBJ2-7, with TRBD2 as a possible D gene (7 bases). Trimming shortened V by 0 bases and J by 1 base, and 14 bases separated the two germline ends. Germline V gene lookup returns CDR1 SGHRS and CDR2 YFSETQ. CDR3 length equals 16 residues. CDR3 in amino acids: CASSLGSGGPSYEQYF. CDR3 DNA sequence: TGCGCCAGCAGCTTGGGGTCGGGGGGCCCTTCCTACGAGCAGTACTTC.

The chain is built from TRBV4-2 and TRBJ2-7; 14 positions match TRBD2. Germline values: CDR1 LGHNA, CDR2 YNFKEQ. This CDR3 is 16 amino acids long. V was pared by 1 base and J by 6 bases, with 5 bases of the junction left unmatched. The CDR3 nucleotides are TGTGCCAGCAGCCAAGTGGGACTAGCGGGAGATCGCGAGCAGTACTTC. Translation: CASSQVGLAGDREQYF.

The chain couples TRBV5-1 to TRBJ2-2, with 9 bases identical to TRBD1. Losses at the gene ends were 4 bases for V and 5 bases for J; bases not matched to a gene: 9. Germline V gene data show CDR1 as SGHRS and CDR2 as YFSETQ. The CDR3 extends over 16 amino acids. The DNA for the CDR3 is TGCGCCAGCAGCGGAAAGGGACAGGGTATAACCGGGGAGCTGTTTTTT. Amino acid sequence: CASSGKGQGITGELFF.